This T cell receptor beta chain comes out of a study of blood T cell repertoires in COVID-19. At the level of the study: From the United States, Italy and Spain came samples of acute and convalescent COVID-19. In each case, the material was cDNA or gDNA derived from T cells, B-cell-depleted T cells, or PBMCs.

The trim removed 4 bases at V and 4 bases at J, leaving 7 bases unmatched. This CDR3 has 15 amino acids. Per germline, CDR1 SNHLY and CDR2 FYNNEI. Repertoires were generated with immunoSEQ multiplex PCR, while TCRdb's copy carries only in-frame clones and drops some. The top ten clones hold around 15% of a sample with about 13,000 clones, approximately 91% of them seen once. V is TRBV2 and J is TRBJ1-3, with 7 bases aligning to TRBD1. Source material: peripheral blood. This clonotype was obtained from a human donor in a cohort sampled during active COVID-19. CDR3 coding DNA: TGTGCCAGCAGTGTGGGACAGAAATCCGGAAACACCATATATTTT. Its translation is CASSVGQKSGNTIYF.